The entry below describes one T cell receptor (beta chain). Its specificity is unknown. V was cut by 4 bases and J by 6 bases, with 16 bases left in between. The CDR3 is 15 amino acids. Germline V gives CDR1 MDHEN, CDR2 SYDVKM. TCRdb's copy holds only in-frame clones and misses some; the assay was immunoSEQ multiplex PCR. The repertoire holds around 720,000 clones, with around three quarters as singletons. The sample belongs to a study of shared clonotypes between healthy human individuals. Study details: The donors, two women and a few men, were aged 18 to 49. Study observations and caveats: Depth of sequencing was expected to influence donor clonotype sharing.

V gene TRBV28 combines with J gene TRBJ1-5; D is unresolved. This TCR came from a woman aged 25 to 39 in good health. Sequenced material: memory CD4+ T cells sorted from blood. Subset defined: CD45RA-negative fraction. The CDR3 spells CASSSPSIAFQPQHF. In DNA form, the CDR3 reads TGTGCCAGCAGTTCCCCCTCGATAGCCTTTCAGCCCCAGCATTTT.